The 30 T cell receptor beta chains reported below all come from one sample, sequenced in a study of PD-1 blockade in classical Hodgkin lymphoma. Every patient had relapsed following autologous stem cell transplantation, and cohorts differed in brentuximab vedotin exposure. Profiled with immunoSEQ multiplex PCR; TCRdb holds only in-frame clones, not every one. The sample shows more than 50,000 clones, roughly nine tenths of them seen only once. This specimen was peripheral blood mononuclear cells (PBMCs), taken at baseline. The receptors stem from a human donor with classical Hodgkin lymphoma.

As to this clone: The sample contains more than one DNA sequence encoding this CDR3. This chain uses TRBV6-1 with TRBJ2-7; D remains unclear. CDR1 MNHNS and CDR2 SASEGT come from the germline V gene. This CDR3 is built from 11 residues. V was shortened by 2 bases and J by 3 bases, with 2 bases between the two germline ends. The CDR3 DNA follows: TGTGCCAGCAGTGAACGCTACGAGCAGTACTTC. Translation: CASSERYEQYF.

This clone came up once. The CDR3 is CASGWTGYGYTF. CDR3 bases: TGTGCCAGCGGATGGACGGGATATGGCTACACCTTC. The chain combines TRBV28 with TRBJ1-2; D gene uncertain. There are 12 residues in the CDR3. Trimming pared 8 bases from V and 5 bases from J, leaving 12 bases between. Looked up from germline, CDR1 is MDHEN and CDR2 is SYDVKM.

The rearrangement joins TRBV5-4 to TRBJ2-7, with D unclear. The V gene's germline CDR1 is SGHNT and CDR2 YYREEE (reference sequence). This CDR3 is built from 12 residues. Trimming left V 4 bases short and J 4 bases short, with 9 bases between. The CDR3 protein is CASSRTNYEQYF. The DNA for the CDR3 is TGTGCCAGCAGCCGTACTAATTACGAGCAGTACTTC. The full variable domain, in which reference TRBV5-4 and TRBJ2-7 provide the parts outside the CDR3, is ETGVTQSPTHLIKTRGQQVTLRCSSQSGHNTVSWYQQALGQGPQFIFQYYREEENGRGNFPPRFSGLQFPNYSSELNVNALELDDSALYLCASSRTNYEQYFGPGTRLTVT.

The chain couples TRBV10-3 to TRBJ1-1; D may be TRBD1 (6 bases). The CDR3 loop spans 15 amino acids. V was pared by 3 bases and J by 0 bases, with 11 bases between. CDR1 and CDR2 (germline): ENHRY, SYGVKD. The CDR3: CAISDQTGMNTEAFF. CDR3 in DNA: TGTGCCATCAGTGACCAGACAGGAATGAACACTGAAGCTTTCTTT.

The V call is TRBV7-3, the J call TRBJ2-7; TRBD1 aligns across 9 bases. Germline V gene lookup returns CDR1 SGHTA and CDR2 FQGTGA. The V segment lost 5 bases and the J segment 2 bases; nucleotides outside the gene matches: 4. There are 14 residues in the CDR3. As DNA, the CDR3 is TGTGCCAGCAGCGCGGGACAGGGACCCTACGAGCAGTACTTC. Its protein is CASSAGQGPYEQYF.

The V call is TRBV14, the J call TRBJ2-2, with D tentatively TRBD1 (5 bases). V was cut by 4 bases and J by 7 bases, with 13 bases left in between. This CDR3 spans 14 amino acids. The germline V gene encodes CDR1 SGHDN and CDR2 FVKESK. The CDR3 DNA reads TGTGCCAGCAGCCGGCTCAGGGCGGTCGGGGAGCTGTTTTTT. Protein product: CASSRLRAVGELFF.

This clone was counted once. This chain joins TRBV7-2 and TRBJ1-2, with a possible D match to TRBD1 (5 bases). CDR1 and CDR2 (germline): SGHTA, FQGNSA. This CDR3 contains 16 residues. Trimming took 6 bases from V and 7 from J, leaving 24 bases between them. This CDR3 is CASRSSGIWDRGGYTF. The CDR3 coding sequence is TGTGCCAGCAGATCAAGCGGGATTTGGGACCGGGGTGGCTACACCTTC.

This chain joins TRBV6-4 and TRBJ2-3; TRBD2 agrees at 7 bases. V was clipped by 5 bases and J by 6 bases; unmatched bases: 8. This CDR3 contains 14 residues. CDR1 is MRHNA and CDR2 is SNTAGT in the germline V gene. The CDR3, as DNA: TGTGCCAGCAGTAGCGGGGCCCTAGGGGATACGCAGTATTTT. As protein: CASSSGALGDTQYF.

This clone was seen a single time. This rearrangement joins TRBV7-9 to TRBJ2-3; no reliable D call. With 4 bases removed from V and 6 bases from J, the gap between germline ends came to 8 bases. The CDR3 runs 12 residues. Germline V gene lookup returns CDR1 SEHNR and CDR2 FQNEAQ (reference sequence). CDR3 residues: CASSSSADTQYF. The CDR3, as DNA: TGTGCCAGCAGCTCCTCGGCGGATACGCAGTATTTT.

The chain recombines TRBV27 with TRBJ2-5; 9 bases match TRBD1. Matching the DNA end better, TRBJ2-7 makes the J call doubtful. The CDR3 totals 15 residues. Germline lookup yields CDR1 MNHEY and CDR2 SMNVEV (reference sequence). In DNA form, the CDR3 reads TGTGCCAGCAGTTTGGCGACAGGGGGATCGTACGAGCAGTACTTC. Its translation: CASSLATGGSYEQYF.

CDR3 amino acids: CASSRRGLAGSYNEQFF. The CDR3 nucleotides are TGTGCCAGCAGTCGTAGAGGGTTGGCGGGGTCCTACAATGAGCAGTTCTTC. This sequence joins TRBV28 and TRBJ2-1; D is possibly TRBD2 (6 bases). The germline gives CDR1 MDHEN, CDR2 SYDVKM. V was trimmed by 5 bases and J by 1 base, leaving 18 bases between them. This CDR3 spans 17 amino acids.

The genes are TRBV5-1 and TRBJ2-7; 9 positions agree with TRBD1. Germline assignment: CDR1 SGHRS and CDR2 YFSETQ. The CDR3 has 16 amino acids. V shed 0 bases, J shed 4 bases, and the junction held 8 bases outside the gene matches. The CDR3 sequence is CASSLGGQGSSYEQYF. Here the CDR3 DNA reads TGCGCCAGCAGCTTGGGTGGACAGGGGAGTTCATACGAGCAGTACTTC.

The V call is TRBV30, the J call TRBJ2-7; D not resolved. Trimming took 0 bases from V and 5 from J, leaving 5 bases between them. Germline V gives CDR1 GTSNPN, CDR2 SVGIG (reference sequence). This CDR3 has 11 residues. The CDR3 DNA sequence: TGTGCCTGGAGTGTACAGAACGAGCAGTACTTC. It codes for CAWSVQNEQYF.

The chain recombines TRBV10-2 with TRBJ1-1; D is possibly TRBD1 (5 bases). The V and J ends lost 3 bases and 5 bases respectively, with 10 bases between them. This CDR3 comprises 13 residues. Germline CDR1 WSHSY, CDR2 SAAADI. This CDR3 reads CASSEEWGTEAFF. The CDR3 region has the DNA TGCGCCAGCAGTGAAGAGTGGGGGACTGAAGCTTTCTTT.

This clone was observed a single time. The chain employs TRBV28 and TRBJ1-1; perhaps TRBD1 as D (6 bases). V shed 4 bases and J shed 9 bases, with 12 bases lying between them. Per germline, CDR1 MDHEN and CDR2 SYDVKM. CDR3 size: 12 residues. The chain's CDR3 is CASSYEDRKAFF. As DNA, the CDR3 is TGTGCCAGCAGTTATGAGGACAGAAAAGCTTTCTTT.

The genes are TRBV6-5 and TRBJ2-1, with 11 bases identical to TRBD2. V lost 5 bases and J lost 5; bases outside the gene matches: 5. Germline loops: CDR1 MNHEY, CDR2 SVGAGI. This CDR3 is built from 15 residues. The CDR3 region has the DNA TGTGCCAGCAGTGCCGGGACTAGCGGTCACAATGAGCAGTTCTTC. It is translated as CASSAGTSGHNEQFF.

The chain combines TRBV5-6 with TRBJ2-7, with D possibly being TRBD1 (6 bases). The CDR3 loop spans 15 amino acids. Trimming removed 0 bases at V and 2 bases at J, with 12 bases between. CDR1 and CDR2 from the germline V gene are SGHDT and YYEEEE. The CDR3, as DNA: TGTGCCAGCAGCTTGGAAACAGGGACCCCCTACGAGCAGTACTTC. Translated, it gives CASSLETGTPYEQYF.

The CDR3 DNA reads TGCAGCGTTGGCTCCAGTTTCAACACTGAAGCTTTCTTT. Its protein is CSVGSSFNTEAFF. This rearrangement joins TRBV29-1 to TRBJ1-1; D gene unclear. CDR1 is SQVTM and CDR2 is ANQGSEA in the germline V gene. The CDR3 loop spans 13 amino acids. The V end lost 4 bases, the J end lost 2 bases, and 11 bases lay between the germline ends.

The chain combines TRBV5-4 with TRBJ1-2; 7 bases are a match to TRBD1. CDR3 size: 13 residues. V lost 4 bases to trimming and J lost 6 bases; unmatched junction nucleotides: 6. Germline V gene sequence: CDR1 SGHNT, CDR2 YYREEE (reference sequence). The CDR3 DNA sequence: TGTGCCAGCAGCCTGGGACAGTCTAATGGCTACACCTTC. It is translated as CASSLGQSNGYTF.

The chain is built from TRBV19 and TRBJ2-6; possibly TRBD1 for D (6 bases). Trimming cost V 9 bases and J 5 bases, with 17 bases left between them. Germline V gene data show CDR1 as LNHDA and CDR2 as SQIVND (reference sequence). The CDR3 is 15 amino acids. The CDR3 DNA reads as TGTGCCAGCAACAGGGCCGTGGGCTGGGCCAACGTCCTGACTTTC. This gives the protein CASNRAVGWANVLTF.

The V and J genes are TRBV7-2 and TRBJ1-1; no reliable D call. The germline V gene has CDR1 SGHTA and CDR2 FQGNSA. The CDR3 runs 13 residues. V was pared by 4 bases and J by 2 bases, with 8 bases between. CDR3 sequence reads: CASSSVGNTEAFF. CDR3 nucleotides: TGTGCCAGCAGCTCGGTGGGAAACACTGAAGCTTTCTTT.

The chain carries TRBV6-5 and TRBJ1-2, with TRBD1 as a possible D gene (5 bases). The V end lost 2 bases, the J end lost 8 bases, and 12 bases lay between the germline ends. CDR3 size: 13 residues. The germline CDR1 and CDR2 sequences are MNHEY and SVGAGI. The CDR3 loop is CASSYQLGGGYTF. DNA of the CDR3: TGTGCCAGCAGTTACCAACTCGGGGGGGGCTACACCTTC.

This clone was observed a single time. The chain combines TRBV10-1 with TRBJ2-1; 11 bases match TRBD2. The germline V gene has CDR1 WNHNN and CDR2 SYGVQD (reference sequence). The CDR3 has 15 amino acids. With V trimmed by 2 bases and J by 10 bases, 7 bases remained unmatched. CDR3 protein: CASSEDSGGAGEQFF. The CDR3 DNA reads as TGCGCCAGCAGTGAGGATAGCGGGGGGGCCGGAGAGCAGTTCTTC.

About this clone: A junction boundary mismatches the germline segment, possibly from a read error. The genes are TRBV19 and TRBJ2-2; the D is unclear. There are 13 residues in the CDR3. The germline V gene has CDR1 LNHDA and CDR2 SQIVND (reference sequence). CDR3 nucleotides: TGTGCCAGTACTCGCCGAGCCACCCGGGAGCTGTTTTTT. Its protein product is CASTRRATRELFF.

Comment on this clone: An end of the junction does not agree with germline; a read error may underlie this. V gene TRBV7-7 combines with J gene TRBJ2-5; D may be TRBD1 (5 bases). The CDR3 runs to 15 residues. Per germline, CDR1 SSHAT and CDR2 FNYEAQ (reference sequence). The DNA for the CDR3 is TGTGCTAGCAGCTCGGCTTTGGGGCGTCCCGAGACCCAGTACTTC. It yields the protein CASSSALGRPETQYF.

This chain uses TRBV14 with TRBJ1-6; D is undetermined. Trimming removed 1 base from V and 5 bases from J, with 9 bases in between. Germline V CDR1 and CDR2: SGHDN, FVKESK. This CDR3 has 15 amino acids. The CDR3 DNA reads TGTGCCAGCAGCCAAGCCCAGACAAATAATTCACCCCTCCACTTT. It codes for CASSQAQTNNSPLHF.

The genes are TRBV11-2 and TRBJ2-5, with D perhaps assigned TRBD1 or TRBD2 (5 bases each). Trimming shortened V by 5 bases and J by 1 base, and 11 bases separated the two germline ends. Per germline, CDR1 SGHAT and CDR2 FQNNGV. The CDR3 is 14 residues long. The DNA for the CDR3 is TGTGCCAGCAGCCCCGCTGGGGGCCAAGAGACCCAGTACTTC. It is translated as CASSPAGGQETQYF.

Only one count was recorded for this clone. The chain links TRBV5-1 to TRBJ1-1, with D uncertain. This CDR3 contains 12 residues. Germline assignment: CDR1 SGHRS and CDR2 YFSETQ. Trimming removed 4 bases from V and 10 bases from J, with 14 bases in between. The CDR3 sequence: CASSQGSTRAFF. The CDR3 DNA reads TGCGCCAGCAGCCAAGGCTCTACGAGAGCTTTCTTT.

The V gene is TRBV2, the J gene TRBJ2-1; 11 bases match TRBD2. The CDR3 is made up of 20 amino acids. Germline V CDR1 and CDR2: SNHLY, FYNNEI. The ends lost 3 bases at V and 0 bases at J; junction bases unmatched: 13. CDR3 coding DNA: TGTGCCAGCAGTGATTCGGCTAGCGGGGGGCGACAGAGCTCCTACAATGAGCAGTTCTTC. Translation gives CASSDSASGGRQSSYNEQFF.

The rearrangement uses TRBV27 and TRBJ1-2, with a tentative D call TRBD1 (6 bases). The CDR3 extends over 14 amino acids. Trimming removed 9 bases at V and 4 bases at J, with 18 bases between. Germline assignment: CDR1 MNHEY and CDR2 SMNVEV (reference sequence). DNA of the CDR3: TGTGCCAGTCTCGGTTTGGGGGCGACCTATGGCTACACCTTC. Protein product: CASLGLGATYGYTF.